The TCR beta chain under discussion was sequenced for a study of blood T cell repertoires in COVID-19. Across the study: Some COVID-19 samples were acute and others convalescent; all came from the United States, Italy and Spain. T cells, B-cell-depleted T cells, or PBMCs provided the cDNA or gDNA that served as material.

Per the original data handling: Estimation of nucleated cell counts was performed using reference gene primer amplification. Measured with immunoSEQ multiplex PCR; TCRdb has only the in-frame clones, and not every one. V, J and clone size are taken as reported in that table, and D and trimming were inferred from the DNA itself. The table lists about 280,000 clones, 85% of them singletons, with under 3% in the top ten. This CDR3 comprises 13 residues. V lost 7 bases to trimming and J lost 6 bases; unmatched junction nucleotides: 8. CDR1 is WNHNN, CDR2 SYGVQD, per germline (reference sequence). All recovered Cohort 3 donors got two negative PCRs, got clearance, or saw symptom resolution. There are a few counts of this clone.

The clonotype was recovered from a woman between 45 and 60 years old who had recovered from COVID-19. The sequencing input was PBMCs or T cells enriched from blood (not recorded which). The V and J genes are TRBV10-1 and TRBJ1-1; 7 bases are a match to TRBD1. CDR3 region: CASTAGGLAEAFF. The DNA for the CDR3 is TGCGCCAGCACGGCAGGGGGTTTGGCTGAAGCTTTCTTT.